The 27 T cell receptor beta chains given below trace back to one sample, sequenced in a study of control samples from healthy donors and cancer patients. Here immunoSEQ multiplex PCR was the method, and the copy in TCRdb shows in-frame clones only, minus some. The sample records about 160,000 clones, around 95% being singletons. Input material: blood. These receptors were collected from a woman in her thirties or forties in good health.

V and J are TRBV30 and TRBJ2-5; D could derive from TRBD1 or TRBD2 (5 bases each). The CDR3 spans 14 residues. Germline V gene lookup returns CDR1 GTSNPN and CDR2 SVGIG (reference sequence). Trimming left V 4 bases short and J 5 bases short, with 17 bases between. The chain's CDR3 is CAWTQDWGRETQYF. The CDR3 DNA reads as TGTGCCTGGACCCAGGACTGGGGCAGGGAGACCCAGTACTTC.

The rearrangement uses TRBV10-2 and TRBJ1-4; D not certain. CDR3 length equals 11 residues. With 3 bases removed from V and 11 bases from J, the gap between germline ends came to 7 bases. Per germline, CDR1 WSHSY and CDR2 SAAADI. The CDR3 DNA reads TGCGCCAGCAGTGACCCCACGAAACTGTTTTTT. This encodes CASSDPTKLFF.

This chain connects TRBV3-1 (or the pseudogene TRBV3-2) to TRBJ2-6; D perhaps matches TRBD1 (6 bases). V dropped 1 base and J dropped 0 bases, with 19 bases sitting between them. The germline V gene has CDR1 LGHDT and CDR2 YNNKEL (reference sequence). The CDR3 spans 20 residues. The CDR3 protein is CASSQVRTAGRGSGANVLTF. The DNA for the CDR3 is TGTGCCAGCAGCCAAGTACGGACAGCCGGTCGCGGCTCTGGGGCCAACGTCCTGACTTTC.

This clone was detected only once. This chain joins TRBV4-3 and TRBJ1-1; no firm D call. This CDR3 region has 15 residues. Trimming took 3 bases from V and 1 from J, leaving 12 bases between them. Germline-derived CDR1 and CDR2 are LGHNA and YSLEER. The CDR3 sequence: CASSQDAYRNTEAFF. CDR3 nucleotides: TGCGCCAGCAGCCAGGACGCGTATAGGAACACTGAAGCTTTCTTT.

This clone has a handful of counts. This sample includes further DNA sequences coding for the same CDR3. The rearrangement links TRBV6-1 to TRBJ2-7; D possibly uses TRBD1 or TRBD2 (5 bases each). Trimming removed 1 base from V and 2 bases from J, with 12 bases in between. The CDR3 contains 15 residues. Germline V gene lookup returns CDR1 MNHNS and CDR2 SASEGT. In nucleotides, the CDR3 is TGTGCCAGCAGTGAAGATCCGGGACGGACCTACGAGCAGTACTTC. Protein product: CASSEDPGRTYEQYF.

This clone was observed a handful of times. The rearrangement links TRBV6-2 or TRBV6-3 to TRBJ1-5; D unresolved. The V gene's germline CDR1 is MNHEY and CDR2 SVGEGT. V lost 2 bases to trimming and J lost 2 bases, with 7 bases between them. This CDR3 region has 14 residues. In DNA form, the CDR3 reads TGTGCCAGCAGTTACGCAGGAGGCAATCAGCCCCAGCATTTT. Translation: CASSYAGGNQPQHF.

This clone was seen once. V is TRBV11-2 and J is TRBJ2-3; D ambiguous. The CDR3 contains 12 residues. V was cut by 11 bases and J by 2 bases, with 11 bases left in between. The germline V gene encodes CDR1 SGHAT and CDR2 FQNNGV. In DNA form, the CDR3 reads TGTGCCTCCCGCTTGATCACAGATACGCAGTATTTT. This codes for CASRLITDTQYF.

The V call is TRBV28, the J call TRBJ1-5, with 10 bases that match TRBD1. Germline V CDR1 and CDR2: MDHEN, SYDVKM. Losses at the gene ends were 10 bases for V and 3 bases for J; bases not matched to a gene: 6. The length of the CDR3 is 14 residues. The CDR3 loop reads CANGQGGDNQPQHF. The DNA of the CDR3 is TGTGCCAACGGACAGGGGGGGGACAATCAGCCCCAGCATTTT.

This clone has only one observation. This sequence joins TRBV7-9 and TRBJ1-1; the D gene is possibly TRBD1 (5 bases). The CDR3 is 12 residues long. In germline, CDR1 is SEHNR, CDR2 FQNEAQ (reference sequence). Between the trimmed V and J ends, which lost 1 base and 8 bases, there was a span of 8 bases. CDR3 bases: TGTGCCAGCAGCTTAGAAGAGGGGGAAGCTTTCTTT. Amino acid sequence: CASSLEEGEAFF.

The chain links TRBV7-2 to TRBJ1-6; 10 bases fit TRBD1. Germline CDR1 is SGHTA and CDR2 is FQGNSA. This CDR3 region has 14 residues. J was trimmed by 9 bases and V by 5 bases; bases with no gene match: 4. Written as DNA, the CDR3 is TGTGCCAGCAGCCAGAGACAGGGGGCTTCACCCCTCCACTTT. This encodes CASSQRQGASPLHF.

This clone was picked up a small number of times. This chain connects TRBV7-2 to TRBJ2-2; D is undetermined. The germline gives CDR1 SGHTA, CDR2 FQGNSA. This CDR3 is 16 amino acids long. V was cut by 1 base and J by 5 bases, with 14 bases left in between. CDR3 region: CASSLGMVSSTGELFF. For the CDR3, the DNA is TGTGCCAGCAGCTTAGGGATGGTATCTTCAACCGGGGAGCTGTTTTTT.

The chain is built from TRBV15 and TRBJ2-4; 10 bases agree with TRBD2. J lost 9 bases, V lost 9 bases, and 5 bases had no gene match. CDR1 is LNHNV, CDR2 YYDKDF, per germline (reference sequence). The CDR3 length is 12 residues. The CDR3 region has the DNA TGTGCCACGGGGACTAGCGAGGTCATTCAGTACTTC. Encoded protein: CATGTSEVIQYF.

CDR3 region: CASSYGGEPQHF. CDR3 nucleotide sequence: TGTGCCAGCAGTTACGGGGGGGAGCCCCAGCATTTT. V and J are TRBV6-6 and TRBJ1-5; a weak D match, TRBD1 (5 bases). The V end was cut by 2 bases, the J end by 8 bases, with 7 bases between. The CDR3 has 12 residues. Germline CDR1 MNHNY, CDR2 SVGAGI (reference sequence).

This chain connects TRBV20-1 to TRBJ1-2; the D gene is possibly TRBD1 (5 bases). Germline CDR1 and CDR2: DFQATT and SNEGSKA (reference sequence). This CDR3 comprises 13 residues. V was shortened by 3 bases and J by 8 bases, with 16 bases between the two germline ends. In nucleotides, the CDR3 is TGCAGTGCTAGTTATGGGGGTTGGGCGGGCTACACCTTC. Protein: CSASYGGWAGYTF.

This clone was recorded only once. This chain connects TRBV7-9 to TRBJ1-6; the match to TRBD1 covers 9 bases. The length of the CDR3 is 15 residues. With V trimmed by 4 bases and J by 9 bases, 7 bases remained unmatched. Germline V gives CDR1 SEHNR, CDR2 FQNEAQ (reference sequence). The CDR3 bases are TGTGCCAGCAGCTCCAGGGACAGGGAGGGTTCACCCCTCCACTTT. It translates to CASSSRDREGSPLHF.

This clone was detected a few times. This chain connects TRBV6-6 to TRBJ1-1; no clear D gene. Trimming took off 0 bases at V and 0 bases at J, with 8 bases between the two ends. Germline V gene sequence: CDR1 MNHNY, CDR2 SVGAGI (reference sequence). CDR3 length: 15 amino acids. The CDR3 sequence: CASSYSKSLNTEAFF. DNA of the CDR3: TGTGCCAGCAGTTACTCGAAATCCTTGAACACTGAAGCTTTCTTT.

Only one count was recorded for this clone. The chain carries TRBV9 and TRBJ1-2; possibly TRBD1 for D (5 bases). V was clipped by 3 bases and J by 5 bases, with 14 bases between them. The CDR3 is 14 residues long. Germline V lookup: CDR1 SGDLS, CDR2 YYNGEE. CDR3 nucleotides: TGTGCCAGCAGCGCTGCGGGACGGATTTATGGCTACACCTTC. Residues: CASSAAGRIYGYTF.

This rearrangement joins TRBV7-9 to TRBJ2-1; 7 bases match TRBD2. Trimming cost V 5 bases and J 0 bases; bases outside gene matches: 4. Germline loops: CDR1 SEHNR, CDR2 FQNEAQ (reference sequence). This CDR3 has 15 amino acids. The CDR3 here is CASSHRLASYNEQFF. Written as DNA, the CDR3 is TGTGCCAGCAGCCACAGACTAGCCTCCTACAATGAGCAGTTCTTC.

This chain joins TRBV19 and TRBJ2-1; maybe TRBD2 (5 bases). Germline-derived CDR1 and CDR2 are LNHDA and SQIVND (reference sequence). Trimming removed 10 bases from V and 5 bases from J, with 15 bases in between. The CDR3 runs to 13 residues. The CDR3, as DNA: TGTGCCACTAAACTCGGGATTAACAATGAGCAGTTCTTC. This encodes CATKLGINNEQFF.

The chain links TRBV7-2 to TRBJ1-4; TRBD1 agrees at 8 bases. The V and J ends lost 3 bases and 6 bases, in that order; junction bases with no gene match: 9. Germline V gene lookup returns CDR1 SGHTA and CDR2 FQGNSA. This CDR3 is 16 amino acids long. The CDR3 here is CASSFATGGLYEKLFF. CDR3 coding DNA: TGTGCCAGCAGCTTTGCCACAGGGGGTCTATATGAAAAACTGTTTTTT.

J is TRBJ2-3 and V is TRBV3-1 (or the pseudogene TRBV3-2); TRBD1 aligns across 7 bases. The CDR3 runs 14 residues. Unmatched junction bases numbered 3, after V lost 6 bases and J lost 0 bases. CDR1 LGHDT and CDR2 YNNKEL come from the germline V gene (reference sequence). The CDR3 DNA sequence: TGTGCCAGCAGACCGGGACAGAGCACAGATACGCAGTATTTT. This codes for CASRPGQSTDTQYF.

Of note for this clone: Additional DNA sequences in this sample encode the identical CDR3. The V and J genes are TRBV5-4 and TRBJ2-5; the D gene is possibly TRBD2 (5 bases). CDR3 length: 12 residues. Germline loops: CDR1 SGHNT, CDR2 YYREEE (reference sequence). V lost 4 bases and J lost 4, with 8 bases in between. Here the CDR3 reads CASSLDSETQYF. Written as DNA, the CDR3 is TGTGCCAGCAGCCTGGACTCAGAGACCCAGTACTTC.

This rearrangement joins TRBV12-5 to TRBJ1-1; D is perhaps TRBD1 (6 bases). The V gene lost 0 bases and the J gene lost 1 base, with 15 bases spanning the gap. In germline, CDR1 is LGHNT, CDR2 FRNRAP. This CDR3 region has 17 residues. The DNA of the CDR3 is TGTGCTAGTGGTTTGGTACTTAGTGGACAGAGGAACACTGAAGCTTTCTTT. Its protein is CASGLVLSGQRNTEAFF. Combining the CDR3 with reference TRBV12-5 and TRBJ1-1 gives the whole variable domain DARVTQTPRHKVTEMGQEVTMRCQPILGHNTVFWYRQTMMQGLELLAYFRNRAPLDDSGMPKDRFSAEMPDATLATLKIQPSEPRDSAVYFCASGLVLSGQRNTEAFFGQGTRLTVV.

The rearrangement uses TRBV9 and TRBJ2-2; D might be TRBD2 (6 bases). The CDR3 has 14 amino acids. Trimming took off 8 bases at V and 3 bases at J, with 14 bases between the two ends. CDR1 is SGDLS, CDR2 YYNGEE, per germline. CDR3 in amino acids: CASARDSHTGELFF. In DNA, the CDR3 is TGTGCCAGTGCCCGGGACTCCCACACCGGGGAGCTGTTTTTT.

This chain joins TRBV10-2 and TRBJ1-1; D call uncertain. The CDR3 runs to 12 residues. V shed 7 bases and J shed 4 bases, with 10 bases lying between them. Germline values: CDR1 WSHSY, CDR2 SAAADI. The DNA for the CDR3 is TGCGCCAGCAACGAGGGCGGCACTGAAGCTTTCTTT. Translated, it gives CASNEGGTEAFF.

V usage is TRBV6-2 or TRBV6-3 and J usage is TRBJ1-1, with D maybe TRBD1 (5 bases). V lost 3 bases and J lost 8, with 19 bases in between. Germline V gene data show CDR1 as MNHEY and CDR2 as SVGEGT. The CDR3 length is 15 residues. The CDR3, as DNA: TGTGCCAGCAGTTATTGGTCCGGGACTTCCATCGAAGCTTTCTTT. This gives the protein CASSYWSGTSIEAFF.

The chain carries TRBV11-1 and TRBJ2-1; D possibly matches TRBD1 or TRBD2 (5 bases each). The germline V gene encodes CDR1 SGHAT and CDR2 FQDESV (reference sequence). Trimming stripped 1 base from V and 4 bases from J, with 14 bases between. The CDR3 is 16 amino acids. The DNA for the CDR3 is TGTGCCAGCAGCTTAGAGGGACGAAGGGAGTACAATGAGCAGTTCTTC. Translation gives CASSLEGRREYNEQFF.